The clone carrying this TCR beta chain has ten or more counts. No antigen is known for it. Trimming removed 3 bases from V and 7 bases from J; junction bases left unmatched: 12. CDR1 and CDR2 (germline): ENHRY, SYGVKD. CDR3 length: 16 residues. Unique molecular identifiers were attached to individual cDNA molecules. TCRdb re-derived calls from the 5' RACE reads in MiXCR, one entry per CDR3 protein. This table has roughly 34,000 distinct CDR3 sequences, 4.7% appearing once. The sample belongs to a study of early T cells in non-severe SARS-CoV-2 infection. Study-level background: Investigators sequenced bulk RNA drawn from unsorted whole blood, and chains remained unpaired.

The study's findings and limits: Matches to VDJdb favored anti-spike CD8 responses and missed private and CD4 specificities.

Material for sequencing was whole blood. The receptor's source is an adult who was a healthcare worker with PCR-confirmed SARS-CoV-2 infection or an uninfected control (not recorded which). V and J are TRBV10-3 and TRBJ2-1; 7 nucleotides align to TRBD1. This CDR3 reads CAISDPGLPRGNEQFF. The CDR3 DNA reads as TGTGCCATCAGTGACCCCGGGCTCCCCAGGGGGAATGAGCAGTTCTTC.